This paragraph reports one TCR beta chain. The RNA input was about 0.5 to 1 ug, and it was reverse transcribed with random hexamers. Across 54 Vbeta and 13 Jbeta, TCR beta CDR3 was amplified with immunoSEQ multiplex PCR. MiXCR was run by TCRdb on the immunoSEQ multiplex PCR reads, yielding one entry per CDR3 protein. The data contain about 190,000 distinct CDR3 sequences, 85% to 95% of them singletons. The sequenced target, TCR beta, came from blood CD8+ and CD4+ T cells. Negative isolation yielded CD8+ and CD4+ T cells; FACS enriched TEMRA cells. The data stem from a study of CD8 T cells in Susac syndrome. Germline loops: CDR1 SGHTA, CDR2 FQGNSA. The CDR3 sequence is 14 residues long. V was shortened by 2 bases and J by 5 bases, with 12 bases between the two germline ends.

V gene TRBV7-2 combines with J gene TRBJ1-1; TRBD1 might be the D (6 bases). This TCR came from a human donor in good health. Sample: CD4+ T cells from PBMCs. In nucleotides, the CDR3 is TGTGCCAGCAGCTTAACAGGGCCGGGAACTGAAGCTTTCTTT. The encoded protein is CASSLTGPGTEAFF.